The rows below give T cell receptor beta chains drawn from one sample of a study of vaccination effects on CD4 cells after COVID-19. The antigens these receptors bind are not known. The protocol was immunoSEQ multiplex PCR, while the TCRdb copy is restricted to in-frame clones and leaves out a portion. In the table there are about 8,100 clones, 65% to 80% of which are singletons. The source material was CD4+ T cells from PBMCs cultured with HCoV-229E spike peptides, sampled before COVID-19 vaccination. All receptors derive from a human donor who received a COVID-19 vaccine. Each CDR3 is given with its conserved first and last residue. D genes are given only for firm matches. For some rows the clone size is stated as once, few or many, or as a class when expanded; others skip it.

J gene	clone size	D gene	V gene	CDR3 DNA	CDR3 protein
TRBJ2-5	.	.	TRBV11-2	TGTGCCAGCAGCTTAATGGGCGGGGCCCAAGAGACCCAGTACTTC	CASSLMGGAQETQYF
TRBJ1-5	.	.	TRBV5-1	TGCGCCAGCAGCTTGGGACCGTTGGGCAATCAGCCCCAGCATTTT	CASSLGPLGNQPQHF
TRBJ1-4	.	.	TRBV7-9	TGTGCCAGCAGCACAAGGGACAAGTTAGGTGAAAAACTGTTTTTT	CASSTRDKLGEKLFF
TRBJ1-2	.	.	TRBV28	TGTGCCAGCAGTTCCGGGTCCCAGGGCTACACCTTC	CASSSGSQGYTF
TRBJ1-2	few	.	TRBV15	TGTGCCACCAGCAGAGATTATGGTGGCTACACCTTC	CATSRDYGGYTF
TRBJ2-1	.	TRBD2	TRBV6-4	TGTGCCAGCAGACAGCGGGAGGGGAGGCATGAGCAGTTCTTC	CASRQREGRHEQFF
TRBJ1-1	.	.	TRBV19	TGTGCCAGTAGGAGGGACCGGGGGAACACTGAAGCTTTCTTT	CASRRDRGNTEAFF
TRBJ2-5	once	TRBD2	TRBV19	TGTGCCAGTAGGAGCCGGACTAGTGGGGGTTCGGAGACCCAGTACTTC	CASRSRTSGGSETQYF
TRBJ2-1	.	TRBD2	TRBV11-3	TGTGCCAGCAGCTTAGCGAGGACTAGCGACTACAATGAGCAGTTCTTC	CASSLARTSDYNEQFF
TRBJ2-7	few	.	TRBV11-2	TGTGCCATACAGGGGTTGCGGGAGGACCCATACGAGCAGTACTTC	CAIQGLREDPYEQYF
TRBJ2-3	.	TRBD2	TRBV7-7	TGTGCCAGCAGCCCCGGACGGACTAGCGGAGATACGCAGTATTTT	CASSPGRTSGDTQYF
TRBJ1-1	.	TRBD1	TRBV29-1	TGCAGCGCTGGGACAGGGAACACTGAAGCTTTCTTT	CSAGTGNTEAFF
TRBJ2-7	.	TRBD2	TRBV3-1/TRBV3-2	TGTGCCAGCAGCCAAGATCTCGGACTAGCGGGAGTGAACTACGAGCAGTACTTC	CASSQDLGLAGVNYEQYF
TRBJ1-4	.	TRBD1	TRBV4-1	TGCGCCAGCAGCCCCCGGGACAGGGGGAATGAAAAACTGTTTTTT	CASSPRDRGNEKLFF
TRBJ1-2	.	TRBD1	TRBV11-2	TGTGCCAGCAGCCCACAGGGGTTTTGGAACGGCTACACCTTC	CASSPQGFWNGYTF
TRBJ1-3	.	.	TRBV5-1	TGCGCCAGCAGGCCGGGGGATACTTCGCAGGACATATATTTT	CASRPGDTSQDIYF
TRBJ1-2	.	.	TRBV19	TGTGCCAGTAGTATGTATTCGGGGCGCGACTATGGCTACACCTTC	CASSMYSGRDYGYTF
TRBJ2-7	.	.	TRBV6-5	TGTGCCAGCAGTTATACCTACGGGTTAGAGCAGTACTTC	CASSYTYGLEQYF
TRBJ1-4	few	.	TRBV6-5	TGTGCCAGCAGTTACGCGGGGGTTACGGGAGAAAAACTGTTTTTT	CASSYAGVTGEKLFF
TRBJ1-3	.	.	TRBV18	TGTGCCAGCTCACCAGGGGTATGGGGAAACACCATATATTTT	CASSPGVWGNTIYF
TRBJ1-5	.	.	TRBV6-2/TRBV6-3	TGTGCCAGCAGTTACCGGTCTCGGGGTCAGCCCCAGCATTTT	CASSYRSRGQPQHF
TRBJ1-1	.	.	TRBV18	TGTGCCAGCTCACCCCTCAGGGGTGAGACTGAAGCTTTCTTT	CASSPLRGETEAFF
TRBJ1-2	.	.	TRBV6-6	TGTGCCAGCAGTTTAGCGCGGGGGACCCCCCCGAATGGCTACACCTTC	CASSLARGTPPNGYTF
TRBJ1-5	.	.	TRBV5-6	TGTGCCAGCAGCTCCACGACTCAGCCCCAGCATTTT	CASSSTTQPQHF
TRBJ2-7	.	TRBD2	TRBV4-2	TGTGCCAGCAGCCAAGATCGGGGCGGGGGGTTGGGGGAGCAGTACTTC	CASSQDRGGGLGEQYF
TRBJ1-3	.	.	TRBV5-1	TGCGCCAGCAGCCCAAGACAGACTGGAAACACCATATATTTT	CASSPRQTGNTIYF
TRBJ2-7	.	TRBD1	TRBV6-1	TGTGCCAGCAGTGAAGCGGGGACAGTTCCTTTAGAGCAGTACTTC	CASSEAGTVPLEQYF
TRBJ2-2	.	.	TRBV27	TGTGCCAGCTATCAGGCCGGGGAGCTGTTTTTT	CASYQAGELFF
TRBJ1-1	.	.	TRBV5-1	TGCGCCAGCAGCTTGGGAACTGAAGCTTTCTTT	CASSLGTEAFF
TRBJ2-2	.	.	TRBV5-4	TGTGCCAGCAGCTTCTTTGGCAGGGAAGGCACCGGGGAGCTGTTTTTT	CASSFFGREGTGELFF
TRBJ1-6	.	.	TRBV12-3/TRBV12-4	TGTGCCAGCAGTGGGGACGGTCCTGGACCCCTCCACTTT	CASSGDGPGPLHF
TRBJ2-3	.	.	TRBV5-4	TGTGCCAGCAGCCAAAGTAGCGTCGGCCCAGATACGCAGTATTTT	CASSQSSVGPDTQYF
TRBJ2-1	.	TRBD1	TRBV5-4	TGTGCCAGCAGCCTGACAGGGCCCTACAATGAGCAGTTCTTC	CASSLTGPYNEQFF
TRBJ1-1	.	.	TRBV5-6	TGTGCCAGCAGCTTGGCAGGACAGCAGTACACTGAAGCTTTCTTT	CASSLAGQQYTEAFF
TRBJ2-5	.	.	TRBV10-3	TGTGCCATCAGTGTGGCATTTAAAGAGACCCAGTACTTC	CAISVAFKETQYF
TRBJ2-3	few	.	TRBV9	TGTGCCAGCAGCGTGGGGAGCCTTAGCACAGATACGCAGTATTTT	CASSVGSLSTDTQYF
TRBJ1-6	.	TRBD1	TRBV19	TGTGCCAGTAGTCTCTACACAGGGGTTCGACATAATTCACCCCTCCACTTT	CASSLYTGVRHNSPLHF
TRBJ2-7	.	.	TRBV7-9	TGTGCCAGCAGCTCGGACTACTTCGGGCAGTACTTC	CASSSDYFGQYF
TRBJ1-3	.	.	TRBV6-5	TGTGCCAGCAGATTAACAGGACATTCTGGAAACACCATATATTTT	CASRLTGHSGNTIYF
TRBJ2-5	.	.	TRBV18	TGTGCCAGCTCACCGACGGTCGGGGAGACCCAGTACTTC	CASSPTVGETQYF
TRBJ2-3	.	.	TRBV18	TGTGCCAGCTCCCCAACTAATGGAGATACGCAGTATTTT	CASSPTNGDTQYF
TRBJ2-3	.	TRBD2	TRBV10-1	TGCGCCAGCAGTGAAGTAGCGGGGGGGCTCACAGATACGCAGTATTTT	CASSEVAGGLTDTQYF
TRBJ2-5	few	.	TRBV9	TGTGCCAGCAGCGGAATGCCGGAGACCCAGTACTTC	CASSGMPETQYF
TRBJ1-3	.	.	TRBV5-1	TGCGCCAGCAGCTTGGATGCGGCTTCTGGAAACACCATATATTTT	CASSLDAASGNTIYF
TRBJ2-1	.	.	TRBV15	TGTGCCACCAGCAGAGAGAGTAGCGGATTCTCCTACAATGAGCAGTTCTTC	CATSRESSGFSYNEQFF
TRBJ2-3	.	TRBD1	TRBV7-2	TGTGCCAGCAGGTCCGGACAGGCCTACACAGATACGCAGTATTTT	CASRSGQAYTDTQYF
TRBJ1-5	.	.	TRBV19	TGTGCCAGTAGGCTTAGACAGGGCAATCAGCCCCAGCATTTT	CASRLRQGNQPQHF
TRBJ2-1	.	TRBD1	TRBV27	TGTGCCAGCGGGGGACAGGCTGACGTCGTTGAGCAGTTCTTC	CASGGQADVVEQFF
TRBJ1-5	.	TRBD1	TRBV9	TGTGCCAGCAGCATCGGGACAGTGAGCAATCAGCCCCAGCATTTT	CASSIGTVSNQPQHF
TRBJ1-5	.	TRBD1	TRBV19	TGTGCCACCCACTCCCCGGGGACAGCTAATCAGCCCCAGCATTTT	CATHSPGTANQPQHF
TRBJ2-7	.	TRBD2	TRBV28	TGTGCCAGCACCACCCCCGGGACTAGCGGGAGTTTAGCCCTCTACGAGCAGTACTTC	CASTTPGTSGSLALYEQYF
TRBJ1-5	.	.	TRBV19	TGTGCCAGTAGTAGACTCGTCGGGGGCGCGGGCAATCAGCCCCAGCATTTT	CASSRLVGGAGNQPQHF
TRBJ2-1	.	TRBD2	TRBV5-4	TGTGCCAGCAGCCGCGGGACTAGCGGGGGGGCCAGGTATGGTGAGCAGTTCTTC	CASSRGTSGGARYGEQFF
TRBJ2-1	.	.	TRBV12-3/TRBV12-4	TGTGCCAGCAGTTCCGCCAGCTTTCCGCAGTTCTTC	CASSSASFPQFF
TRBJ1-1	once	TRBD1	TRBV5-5	TGTGCCAGCAGCTTGCTTCACAGGGGTCTTGTGGAAGCTTTCTTT	CASSLLHRGLVEAFF
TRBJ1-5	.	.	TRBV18	TGTGCCAGCTCGCCCCGGGGGAATAGCAATCAGCCCCAGCATTTT	CASSPRGNSNQPQHF
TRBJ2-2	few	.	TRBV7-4	TGTGCCAGCAGCTTAGACACCGGGGAGCTGTTTTTT	CASSLDTGELFF
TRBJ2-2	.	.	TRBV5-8	TGTGCCAGCAGCTTACAGACAGTGAAAACCGGGGAGCTGTTTTTT	CASSLQTVKTGELFF
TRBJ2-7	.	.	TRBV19	TGTGCCAGTAGTATTGAAGGGCAGGGAAACTCCTACGAGCAGTACTTC	CASSIEGQGNSYEQYF
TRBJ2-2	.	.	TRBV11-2	TGTGCCAGCAGCTTTAGGCTAGCGACGAACACCGGGGAGCTGTTTTTT	CASSFRLATNTGELFF